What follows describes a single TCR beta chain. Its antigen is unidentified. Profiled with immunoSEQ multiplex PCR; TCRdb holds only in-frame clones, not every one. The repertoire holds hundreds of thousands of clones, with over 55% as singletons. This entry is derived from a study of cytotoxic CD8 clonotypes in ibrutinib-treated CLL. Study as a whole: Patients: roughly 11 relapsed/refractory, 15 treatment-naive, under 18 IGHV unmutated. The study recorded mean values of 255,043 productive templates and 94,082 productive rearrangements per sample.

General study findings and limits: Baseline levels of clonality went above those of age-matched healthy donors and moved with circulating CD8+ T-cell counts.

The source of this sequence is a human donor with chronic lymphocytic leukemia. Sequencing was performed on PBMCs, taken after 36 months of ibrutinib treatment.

CDR3 nucleotide sequence: TGCAGCACCCACGGACAGTACAATGAGCAGTTCTTC. Encoded protein: CSTHGQYNEQFF. The rearrangement joins TRBV29-1 to TRBJ2-1; maybe TRBD1 (6 bases). V lost 8 bases to trimming and J lost 4 bases, with 12 bases between them. Germline V CDR1 and CDR2: SQVTM, ANQGSEA. This CDR3 is built from 12 residues.